These 2 T cell receptor beta chains were sequenced from one sample in a study of shared clonotypes between healthy human individuals. Sequencing used immunoSEQ multiplex PCR; TCRdb keeps in-frame clones, though not all of them. The sample lists roughly 410,000 clones, 96% occurring once. Input material: memory CD8+ T cells sorted from blood. Subset indicated: CD45RO+ cells pooled with CCR7-negative TemRA cells. These receptors all come from a man younger than 40 in good health.

As regards this clone: This specimen includes other DNA sequences encoding the same CDR3. V gene TRBV30 combines with J gene TRBJ2-7; 8 bases align to TRBD2. The CDR3 extends over 12 amino acids. Unmatched junction bases numbered 2, after V lost 0 bases and J lost 7 bases. Germline V gives CDR1 GTSNPN, CDR2 SVGIG (reference sequence). The chain's CDR3 is CAWSVRGGEQYF. The CDR3 DNA is TGTGCCTGGAGTGTACGGGGGGGAGAGCAGTACTTC.

This chain joins TRBV5-8 and TRBJ2-7, with D possibly being TRBD2 (7 bases). The CDR3 is made up of 14 amino acids. V was shortened by 7 bases and J by 2 bases, with 16 bases between the two germline ends. Looked up from germline, CDR1 is SGHTS and CDR2 is YDEGEE. CDR3 sequence: CASYRRGAPYEQYF. CDR3 bases: TGTGCCAGCTACCGACGGGGGGCCCCCTACGAGCAGTACTTC.